The rows below give T cell receptor beta chains drawn from one sample of a study of cytomegalovirus exposure and HLA in healthy donors. Method: immunoSEQ multiplex PCR; TCRdb's copy keeps in-frame clones and lacks some. The data show just under 65,000 clones, just under 95% seen once. The sample was PBMCs. The receptors shown here come from a woman in her late teens or twenties in good health and CMV-seropositive. The CDR3 runs from the conserved cysteine through the conserved F or W. D genes are given only for firm matches. Rows may omit the clone size; those that give it use once, few, many or a size class.

d_call j_call v_call clone_size cdr3_nt cdr3_aa
TRBD1 TRBJ1-2 TRBV18 - TGTGCCAGCTCACCCTTGACAGGGTTATTGGATGGCTACACCTTC CASSPLTGLLDGYTF
- TRBJ1-1 TRBV19 - TGTGCCAGTAGTATATCGGGGAACACTGAAGCTTTCTTT CASSISGNTEAFF
- TRBJ1-2 TRBV4-2 - TGTGCCAGCAGCCAAACAGGGAACTATGGCTACACCTTC CASSQTGNYGYTF
- TRBJ2-5 TRBV18 - TGTGCCAGCTCACCACCAGCGAACCAAGAGACCCAGTACTTC CASSPPANQETQYF
- TRBJ2-3 TRBV14 - TGTGCCAGCAGCCAAGATATCGGGGGTGCTAGCACAGATACGCAGTATTTT CASSQDIGGASTDTQYF
- TRBJ1-5 TRBV6-5 - TGTGCCAGCAGTTACTCAGGTAGCTTTGGTCAGCCCCAGCATTTT CASSYSGSFGQPQHF
TRBD1 TRBJ1-1 TRBV30 - TGTGCCTGGAGTATACAGGGGGCGACTGAAGCTTTCTTT CAWSIQGATEAFF
- TRBJ2-1 TRBV29-1 - TGCAGCGTTGAGGGGGGACCTTACTCCTACAATGAGCAGTTCTTC CSVEGGPYSYNEQFF
- TRBJ1-3 TRBV4-3 - TGCGCCAGCAGCCAAGATAGTCGGGGGGGAAACACCATATATTTT CASSQDSRGGNTIYF
TRBD1 TRBJ2-3 TRBV5-6 - TGTGCCAGCAGCTTGGTTGAAGGACAGGGCGATACGCAGTATTTT CASSLVEGQGDTQYF
- TRBJ1-2 TRBV7-9 - TGTGCCAGCAGTCCCACCAACCAGGGAGGGAGTCGCTACACCTTC CASSPTNQGGSRYTF
- TRBJ1-6 TRBV4-3 - TGCGCCAGCAGCCAAGTGCCGGGGAGCATGAATTCACCCCTCCACTTT CASSQVPGSMNSPLHF
- TRBJ1-2 TRBV19 - TGTGCCAGTAACTCGGCCCGGGACTCCTATGGCTACACCTTC CASNSARDSYGYTF
- TRBJ1-1 TRBV25-1 - TGTGCCAGCAGTGAAAAGGGGGTCACTGAAGCTTTCTTT CASSEKGVTEAFF
TRBD1 TRBJ1-1 TRBV7-9 - TGTGCCAGCAGTTCGGACAGGGAGTACACTGAAGCTTTCTTT CASSSDREYTEAFF
- TRBJ2-1 TRBV7-9 once TGTGCCAGCAGCTCCCGCTCCTACAATGAGCAGTTCTTC CASSSRSYNEQFF
- TRBJ2-7 TRBV28 - TGTGCCAGCTCCCCGGAGAGGGCACTTACCGAGCAGTACTTC CASSPERALTEQYF
- TRBJ1-4 TRBV7-8 - TGTGCCAGCAGCTTAGAGGGCGGGTGGGAAAAACTGTTTTTT CASSLEGGWEKLFF
- TRBJ1-1 TRBV7-9 - TGTGCCAGCAGCTTACCGGGGTCGAACACTGAAGCTTTCTTT CASSLPGSNTEAFF
TRBD2 TRBJ2-5 TRBV30 - TGTGCCTGGAATTTCGGGGGGGCGGGGACCCAGTACTTC CAWNFGGAGTQYF
- TRBJ2-7 TRBV11-3 - TGTGCCAGCAGCGAGGGACATACCTACGAGCAGTACTTC CASSEGHTYEQYF
- TRBJ2-7 TRBV2 once TGTGCCAGCAGCTGGGGGGAGGCGCGGTCCTACGAGCAGTACTTC CASSWGEARSYEQYF
TRBD1 TRBJ1-2 TRBV27 once TGTGCCAGCAGTCACGGGACAGGGATCCTCTATGGCTACACCTTC CASSHGTGILYGYTF
- TRBJ1-1 TRBV19 few TGTGCCAGTAAAACAGGAACTGAAGCTTTCTTT CASKTGTEAFF
TRBD1 TRBJ1-1 TRBV28 - TGTGCCAGCAGTTTATCTCGGGCCGGGACAGATGACACTGAAGCTTTCTTT CASSLSRAGTDDTEAFF
- TRBJ1-5 TRBV7-8 - TGTGCCAGCAGCCTCGGGGGTAACGTTCAGCCCCAGCATTTT CASSLGGNVQPQHF
- TRBJ2-3 TRBV4-3 - TGCGCCAGCAGCCAAGAAGGGGAAGATACGCAGTATTTT CASSQEGEDTQYF
- TRBJ2-7 TRBV2 - TGTGCCAGCACCCCCCGGCGGGGATCCTACGAGCAGTACTTC CASTPRRGSYEQYF
- TRBJ1-1 TRBV5-5 - TGTGCCAGCAGCGGCGGGACGGTGAACACTGAAGCTTTCTTT CASSGGTVNTEAFF
TRBD2 TRBJ2-2 TRBV6-1 once TGTGCCAGCCTAAGCGGGACGTACAACACCGGGGAGCTGTTTTTT CASLSGTYNTGELFF
- TRBJ2-2 TRBV18 - TGTGCCAGCTCACCAGGGAGTCCCGGGGAGCTGTTTTTT CASSPGSPGELFF
- TRBJ2-1 TRBV28 many TGTGCCAGCAGTTCACCGGGACAAGGGCGTTTCGTTGAGCAGTTCTTC CASSSPGQGRFVEQFF
TRBD2 TRBJ2-7 TRBV7-2 - TGTGCCAGCAGAGGGACTAGCGGCCCCCTGCACTTC CASRGTSGPLHF
TRBD2 TRBJ2-3 TRBV6-6 - TGTGCCAGCAGTTTCGAGCGGGGGGGTAGTTCGCAGTATTTT CASSFERGGSSQYF
TRBD1 TRBJ1-3 TRBV5-6 - TGTGCCAGCAGCTTGGGGACAGGATCGCGTGGAAACACCATATATTTT CASSLGTGSRGNTIYF
- TRBJ1-3 TRBV7-6 - TGTGCCAGCAGCTACAGCTCAGGGGTTTGGGATTCTGGAAACACCATATATTTT CASSYSSGVWDSGNTIYF
- TRBJ2-2 TRBV7-8 - TGTGCCAGCAGCTCCACCCGCTACAGGGTCGTGGGGGAGCTGTTTTTT CASSSTRYRVVGELFF
TRBD1 TRBJ2-5 TRBV29-1 once TGCAGCTCCCGAGCCGGGACAGGGAGCCGCCAGGGGACCCAGTACTTC CSSRAGTGSRQGTQYF
- TRBJ1-2 TRBV6-1 - TGTGCCAGCAGTGCAAATAACTATGGCTACACCTTC CASSANNYGYTF
- TRBJ1-1 TRBV28 - TGTGCCAGCAGTTCATCGACGGGCACTGAAGCTTTCTTT CASSSSTGTEAFF
- TRBJ2-7 TRBV11-3 - TGTGCCAGCAGCTCCAAGGGAGGCTACGAGCAGTACTTC CASSSKGGYEQYF
- TRBJ1-5 TRBV9 - TGTGCCAGCAGCGTAGGGGGGACTGGTCAGCCCCAGCATTTT CASSVGGTGQPQHF
TRBD1 TRBJ2-2 TRBV29-1 - TGCAGCGTTCTTACAGGGGTCAACACCGGGGAGCTGTTTTTT CSVLTGVNTGELFF
TRBD1 TRBJ2-3 TRBV6-5 - TGTGCCAGCAGTTTAAAAGGGGGCATGTACTGGGATACGCAGTATTTT CASSLKGGMYWDTQYF
- TRBJ1-6 TRBV11-1 - TGTGCCAGCAGCCAGATTTCGGGGAATTGGTCACCCCTCCACTTT CASSQISGNWSPLHF
- TRBJ1-2 TRBV28 - TGTGCCCTTTGGGTCAACGGGACATATGGCTACACCTTC CALWVNGTYGYTF
TRBD2 TRBJ2-1 TRBV28 - TGTGCCAGCAGTCCGTTAGCGGGAGGGCCCAGGGGGGAGCAGTTCTTC CASSPLAGGPRGEQFF
TRBD2 TRBJ2-2 TRBV18 - TGTGCCAGCTCCCCAAGCGGGGGGGCCGCCGGGGAGCTGTTTTTT CASSPSGGAAGELFF
- TRBJ1-5 TRBV21-1 - TGTGCCAGCAGCAAATTATGGCAGGGTTGGCAGCCCCAGCATTTT CASSKLWQGWQPQHF
TRBD2 TRBJ2-1 TRBV9 - TGTGCCAGCAGCGGCCTGACTAGCGGCCGCAATGAGCAGTTCTTC CASSGLTSGRNEQFF
- TRBJ1-5 TRBV5-1 - TGCGCGCCGAAACCACCTACGGAGAAGGGGTGGCAGCCCCAGCATTTT CAPKPPTEKGWQPQHF
- TRBJ2-7 TRBV13 - TGTGCCAGCAGCTCCCGCGGTAGCGGCTTCCCCTACGAGCAGTACTTC CASSSRGSGFPYEQYF